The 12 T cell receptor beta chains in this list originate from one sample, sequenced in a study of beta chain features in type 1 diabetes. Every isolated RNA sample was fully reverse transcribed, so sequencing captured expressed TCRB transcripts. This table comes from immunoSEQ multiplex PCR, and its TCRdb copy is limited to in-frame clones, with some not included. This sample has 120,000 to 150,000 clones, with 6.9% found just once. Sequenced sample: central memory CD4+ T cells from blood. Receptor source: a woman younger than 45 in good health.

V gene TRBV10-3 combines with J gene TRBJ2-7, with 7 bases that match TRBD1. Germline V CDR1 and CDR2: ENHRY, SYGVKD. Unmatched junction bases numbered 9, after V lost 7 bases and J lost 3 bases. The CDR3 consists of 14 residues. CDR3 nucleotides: TGTGCCATCAAGAGGGGGCAGGAGGACTACGAGCAGTACTTC. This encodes CAIKRGQEDYEQYF.

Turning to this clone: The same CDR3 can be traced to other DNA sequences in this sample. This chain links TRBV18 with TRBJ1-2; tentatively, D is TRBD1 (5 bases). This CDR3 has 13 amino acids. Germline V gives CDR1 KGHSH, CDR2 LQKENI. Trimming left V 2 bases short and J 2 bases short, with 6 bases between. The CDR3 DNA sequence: TGTGCCAGCTCACCAAGGGGAAACTATGGCTACACCTTC. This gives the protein CASSPRGNYGYTF.

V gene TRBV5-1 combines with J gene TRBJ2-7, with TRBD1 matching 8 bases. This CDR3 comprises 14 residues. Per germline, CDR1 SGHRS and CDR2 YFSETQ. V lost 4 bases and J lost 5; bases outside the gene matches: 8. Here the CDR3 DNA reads TGCGCCAGCAGCCGCGGACAGGGAGGTGACGAGCAGTACTTC. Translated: CASSRGQGGDEQYF.

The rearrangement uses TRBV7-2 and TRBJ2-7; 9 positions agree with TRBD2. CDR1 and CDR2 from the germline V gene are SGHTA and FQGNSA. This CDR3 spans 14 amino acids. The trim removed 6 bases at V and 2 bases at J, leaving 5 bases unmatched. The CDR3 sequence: CASRLTSGAYEQYF. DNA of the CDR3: TGTGCCAGCAGGTTGACTAGCGGCGCCTACGAGCAGTACTTC.

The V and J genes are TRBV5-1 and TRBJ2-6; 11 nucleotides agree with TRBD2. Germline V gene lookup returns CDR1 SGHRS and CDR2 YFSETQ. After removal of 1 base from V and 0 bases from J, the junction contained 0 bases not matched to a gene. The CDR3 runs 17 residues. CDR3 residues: CASSLTSGSSGANVLTF. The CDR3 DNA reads TGCGCCAGCAGCTTGACTAGCGGGAGCTCTGGGGCCAACGTCCTGACTTTC. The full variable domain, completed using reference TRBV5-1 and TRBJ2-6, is KAGVTQTPRYLIKTRGQQVTLSCSPISGHRSVSWYQQTPGQGLQFLFEYFSETQRNKGNFPGRFSGRQFSNSRSEMNVSTLELGDSALYLCASSLTSGSSGANVLTFGAGSRLTVL.

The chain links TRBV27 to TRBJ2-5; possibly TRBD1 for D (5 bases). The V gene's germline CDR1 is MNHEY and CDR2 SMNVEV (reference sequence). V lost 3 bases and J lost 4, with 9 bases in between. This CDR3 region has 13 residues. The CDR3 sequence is CASSFVRGETQYF. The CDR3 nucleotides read TGTGCCAGCAGTTTTGTTAGGGGAGAGACCCAGTACTTC.

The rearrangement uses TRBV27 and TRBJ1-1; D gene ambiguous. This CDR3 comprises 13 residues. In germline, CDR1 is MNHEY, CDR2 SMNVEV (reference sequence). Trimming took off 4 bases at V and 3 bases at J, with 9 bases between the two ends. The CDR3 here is CASSSPPDTEAFF. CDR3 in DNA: TGTGCCAGCAGTTCCCCCCCGGACACTGAAGCTTTCTTT.

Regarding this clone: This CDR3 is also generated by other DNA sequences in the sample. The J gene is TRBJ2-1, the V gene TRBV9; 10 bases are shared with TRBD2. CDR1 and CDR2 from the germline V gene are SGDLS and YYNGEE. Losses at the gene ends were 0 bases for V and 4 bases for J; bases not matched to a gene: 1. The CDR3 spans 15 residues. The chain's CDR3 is CASSVGTSGYNEQFF. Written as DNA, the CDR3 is TGTGCCAGCAGCGTAGGGACTAGCGGTTACAATGAGCAGTTCTTC.

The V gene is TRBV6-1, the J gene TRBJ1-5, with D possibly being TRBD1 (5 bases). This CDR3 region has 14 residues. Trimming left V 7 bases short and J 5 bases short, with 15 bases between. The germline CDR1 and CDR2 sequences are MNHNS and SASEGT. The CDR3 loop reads CASMPRAGDQPQHF. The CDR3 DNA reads TGTGCCAGCATGCCCAGGGCGGGAGATCAGCCCCAGCATTTT.

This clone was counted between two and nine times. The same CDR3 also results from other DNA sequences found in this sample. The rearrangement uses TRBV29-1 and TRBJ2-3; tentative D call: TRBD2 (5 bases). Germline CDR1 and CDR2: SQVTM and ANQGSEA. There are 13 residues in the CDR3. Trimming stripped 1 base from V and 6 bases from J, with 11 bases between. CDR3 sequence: CSVEGTSPDTQYF. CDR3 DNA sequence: TGCAGCGTTGAAGGTACTAGTCCTGATACGCAGTATTTT.

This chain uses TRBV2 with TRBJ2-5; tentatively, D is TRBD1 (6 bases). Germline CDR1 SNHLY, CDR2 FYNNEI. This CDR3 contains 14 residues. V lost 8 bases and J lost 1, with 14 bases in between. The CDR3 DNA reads TGTGCCAGCGGTCGGGACACTGCCCAAGAGACCCAGTACTTC. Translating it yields CASGRDTAQETQYF. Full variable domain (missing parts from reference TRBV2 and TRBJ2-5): EPEVTQTPSHQVTQMGQEVILRCVPISNHLYFYWYRQILGQKVEFLVSFYNNEISEKSEIFDDQFSVERPDGSNFTLKIRSTKLEDSAMYFCASGRDTAQETQYFGPGTRLLVL.

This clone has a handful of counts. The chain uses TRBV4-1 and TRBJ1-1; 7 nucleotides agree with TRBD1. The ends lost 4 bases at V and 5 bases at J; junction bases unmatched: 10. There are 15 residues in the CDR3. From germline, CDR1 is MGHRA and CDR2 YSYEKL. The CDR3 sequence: CASSRSGQAETEAFF. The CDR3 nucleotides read TGCGCCAGCAGCCGGTCCGGACAGGCAGAAACTGAAGCTTTCTTT.